This is a list of T cell receptor beta chains from one sample in a study of CD8 T cells in ankylosing spondylitis. Via MiXCR, TCRdb re-called the 5' RACE reads, giving one row per CDR3 protein. The data show 85,000 to 100,000 distinct CDR3 sequences, with about 9% seen just once and just over 5% held by the top ten. The specimen was blood, either unsorted or a sorted T cell fraction (not recorded which). The receptors were sampled from a male donor with ankylosing spondylitis or in good health (not recorded which). CDR3s include the opening cysteine and the closing phenylalanine or tryptophan. Fields, in order: CDR3 DNA, CDR3 protein, J gene, D gene, V gene, clone size. The D gene is left open where the match is weak. The size field is filled for only some rows; it gives once, few, many or a size class.

cdr3_nt: TGTGCCAGCAGTTTAGATGTAGGGGGGCAGGCTAACTTC
cdr3_aa: CASSLDVGGQANF
j_call: TRBJ2-7
d_call: .
v_call: TRBV28
clone_size: many

cdr3_nt: TGTGCCAGCAACTTAGGCGGGACGGTAGGGGGACTTAATTCACCCCTCCACTTT
cdr3_aa: CASNLGGTVGGLNSPLHF
j_call: TRBJ1-6
d_call: .
v_call: TRBV11-2
clone_size: .

cdr3_nt: TGTGCCAGCACGCTAGCGTCTCGCCACGAGCAGTACTTC
cdr3_aa: CASTLASRHEQYF
j_call: TRBJ2-7
d_call: .
v_call: TRBV2
clone_size: many

cdr3_nt: TGTGCCAGCAGCCTGACAGGGGAAAAAGAAAAGTTCTTC
cdr3_aa: CASSLTGEKEKFF
j_call: TRBJ2-1
d_call: TRBD1
v_call: TRBV13
clone_size: many

cdr3_nt: TGCAGTGCCATGCGGGTGGGGGGCGGGGGAAATCAGCCCCAGCATTTT
cdr3_aa: CSAMRVGGGGNQPQHF
j_call: TRBJ1-5
d_call: .
v_call: TRBV20-1
clone_size: many

cdr3_nt: TGTGCCAGCGGGTTAGGGGGGATGGAGACCCAGTACTTC
cdr3_aa: CASGLGGMETQYF
j_call: TRBJ2-5
d_call: .
v_call: TRBV5-5
clone_size: many

cdr3_nt: TGCGCCAGCAGCCTCAAGCGGACGCAGTATTTT
cdr3_aa: CASSLKRTQYF
j_call: TRBJ2-3
d_call: .
v_call: TRBV5-1
clone_size: .

cdr3_nt: TGTGCCAGCAGTCGCCAGACCGGGATGGGCTACGAGCAGTACTTC
cdr3_aa: CASSRQTGMGYEQYF
j_call: TRBJ2-7
d_call: .
v_call: TRBV12-3/TRBV12-4
clone_size: few

cdr3_nt: TGTGCCAGCCGGGACATTGTATCGGGTACGCAGTATTTT
cdr3_aa: CASRDIVSGTQYF
j_call: TRBJ2-3
d_call: .
v_call: TRBV27
clone_size: many

cdr3_nt: TGTGCCAGCAGCCAACTCGGACAGAGGAGCTCTGGAAACACCATATATTTT
cdr3_aa: CASSQLGQRSSGNTIYF
j_call: TRBJ1-3
d_call: .
v_call: TRBV3-1
clone_size: many

cdr3_nt: TGTGCCAGCAGCCAACCTATTGGTTGGGCTAGCGGGGGCGCAGATACGCAGTATTTT
cdr3_aa: CASSQPIGWASGGADTQYF
j_call: TRBJ2-3
d_call: TRBD2
v_call: TRBV4-2
clone_size: many

cdr3_nt: TGTGCCACCAGCAGAGTGGGGAGCTCCTACAATGAGCAGTTCTTC
cdr3_aa: CATSRVGSSYNEQFF
j_call: TRBJ2-1
d_call: .
v_call: TRBV15
clone_size: few

cdr3_nt: TGTGCCAGCAGCTTGGCTGTCAGGGGGCCTCAAGAGACCCAGTACTTC
cdr3_aa: CASSLAVRGPQETQYF
j_call: TRBJ2-5
d_call: TRBD1
v_call: TRBV5-6
clone_size: many

cdr3_nt: TGCAGCGTTGAAGGGACAGGGCGAGGGAATGAGCAGTTCTTC
cdr3_aa: CSVEGTGRGNEQFF
j_call: TRBJ2-1
d_call: TRBD1
v_call: TRBV29-1
clone_size: .

cdr3_nt: TGCGCCAGCAGCCAAGCGAGGGAAGAGACCCAGTACTTC
cdr3_aa: CASSQAREETQYF
j_call: TRBJ2-5
d_call: .
v_call: TRBV4-1
clone_size: many

cdr3_nt: TGCGCCAGCAGTCAGCCAGGGGTTCCTAGGTTGGCGAAATGTTTCGTCACAGATACGCAGTATTTT
cdr3_aa: CASSQPGVPRLAKCFVTDTQYF
j_call: TRBJ2-3
d_call: .
v_call: TRBV23-1
clone_size: .

cdr3_nt: TGTGCCAGCAGGCCTCTAGCGGGGCCCCTAACCAATGAGCAGTTCTTC
cdr3_aa: CASRPLAGPLTNEQFF
j_call: TRBJ2-1
d_call: TRBD2
v_call: TRBV5-4
clone_size: few

cdr3_nt: TGTGCCAGCAGTGACTTTGACAGAGCCTACGAGCAGTACTTC
cdr3_aa: CASSDFDRAYEQYF
j_call: TRBJ2-7
d_call: .
v_call: TRBV12-3/TRBV12-4
clone_size: few

cdr3_nt: TGTGCCAGCAGCTTGCGGATCGGGAGCGGAGCCGGCCAACGGGAAGAGACCCAGTACTTC
cdr3_aa: CASSLRIGSGAGQREETQYF
j_call: TRBJ2-5
d_call: .
v_call: TRBV5-4
clone_size: few

cdr3_nt: TGTGCCAGCAGCAAAAGGGGCTCGGTCCAAGAGACCCAGTACTTC
cdr3_aa: CASSKRGSVQETQYF
j_call: TRBJ2-5
d_call: .
v_call: TRBV3-1
clone_size: many

cdr3_nt: TGTGCCAGCAGTTTACACGCGGGACAGGGTGGTGGCTACACCTTC
cdr3_aa: CASSLHAGQGGGYTF
j_call: TRBJ1-2
d_call: TRBD1
v_call: TRBV28
clone_size: many

cdr3_nt: TGTGCCAGCAGCTTAGGGCTAGCGGGGGGAACAGATACGCAGTATTTT
cdr3_aa: CASSLGLAGGTDTQYF
j_call: TRBJ2-3
d_call: TRBD2
v_call: TRBV7-8
clone_size: many

cdr3_nt: TGTGCCTGGAGAATCGGGGCCGGGGAGCTGTTTTTT
cdr3_aa: CAWRIGAGELFF
j_call: TRBJ2-2
d_call: .
v_call: TRBV30
clone_size: .

cdr3_nt: TGTGCCAGCAGCCCAACAGGGAGCTCCTACGAGCAGTACTTC
cdr3_aa: CASSPTGSSYEQYF
j_call: TRBJ2-7
d_call: .
v_call: TRBV13
clone_size: few

cdr3_nt: TGTGCCAGCAGTTTCGGACGACAGTATAATTCACCCCTCCACTTT
cdr3_aa: CASSFGRQYNSPLHF
j_call: TRBJ1-6
d_call: .
v_call: TRBV12-3/TRBV12-4
clone_size: .

cdr3_nt: TGTGCCAGCAGACCCGGGACAGGCGGCTACGAGCAGTACTTC
cdr3_aa: CASRPGTGGYEQYF
j_call: TRBJ2-7
d_call: TRBD1
v_call: TRBV6-4
clone_size: many

cdr3_nt: TGTGCCAGCAGAGGGACAGTAACCTACAATGAGCAGTTCTTC
cdr3_aa: CASRGTVTYNEQFF
j_call: TRBJ2-1
d_call: TRBD1
v_call: TRBV7-2
clone_size: many

cdr3_nt: TGTGCCAGCACCCCGGGCCAGGGGGAGACCCAGTACTTC
cdr3_aa: CASTPGQGETQYF
j_call: TRBJ2-5
d_call: .
v_call: TRBV12-3/TRBV12-4
clone_size: many

cdr3_nt: TGTGCCAGCAGGCCCTTACAGGGGTACAATGAGCAGTTCTTC
cdr3_aa: CASRPLQGYNEQFF
j_call: TRBJ2-1
d_call: TRBD1
v_call: TRBV7-8
clone_size: many

cdr3_nt: TGTGCCAGCAGCTTGGAAGACAGGGGCCTTACATGGGGAGCTTTCTTT
cdr3_aa: CASSLEDRGLTWGAFF
j_call: TRBJ1-1
d_call: TRBD1
v_call: TRBV11-2
clone_size: few

cdr3_nt: TGCAGCGTTGATTTAGAGACCCAGTACTTC
cdr3_aa: CSVDLETQYF
j_call: TRBJ2-5
d_call: .
v_call: TRBV29-1
clone_size: many

cdr3_nt: TGTGCCAGCAGCACAAATGACATTTCGGGGGGGCAATACAATGAGCAGTTCTTC
cdr3_aa: CASSTNDISGGQYNEQFF
j_call: TRBJ2-1
d_call: TRBD2
v_call: TRBV11-1
clone_size: .

cdr3_nt: TGCGCCAGCAGAACGGGTGTGGCGGCGGCGCAAGAGACCCAGTACTTC
cdr3_aa: CASRTGVAAAQETQYF
j_call: TRBJ2-5
d_call: .
v_call: TRBV5-1
clone_size: many

cdr3_nt: TGCGCCAGCAGAAAATTAGCAGAACAAGAGACCCAGTACTTC
cdr3_aa: CASRKLAEQETQYF
j_call: TRBJ2-5
d_call: .
v_call: TRBV5-1
clone_size: many

cdr3_nt: TGTGCCAGCAGTTTTGGGGACTTGCCAAACACCATATATTTT
cdr3_aa: CASSFGDLPNTIYF
j_call: TRBJ1-3
d_call: .
v_call: TRBV12-3/TRBV12-4
clone_size: many

cdr3_nt: TGTGCCAGCAGCACCTACAGAGAACCCTACAATGAGCAGTTCTTC
cdr3_aa: CASSTYREPYNEQFF
j_call: TRBJ2-1
d_call: .
v_call: TRBV5-6
clone_size: many

cdr3_nt: TGTGCCAGTAGTAACCAGTTGCACACCGGGGAGCTGTTTTTT
cdr3_aa: CASSNQLHTGELFF
j_call: TRBJ2-2
d_call: .
v_call: TRBV19
clone_size: many

cdr3_nt: TGCGCCAGCAGCTTAGGACTAGCGCCGACCTACGAGCAGTACTTC
cdr3_aa: CASSLGLAPTYEQYF
j_call: TRBJ2-7
d_call: TRBD2
v_call: TRBV5-1
clone_size: many

cdr3_nt: TGTGCCAGCAGTCTCCGACAGGGAGTGAACACTGAAGCTTTCTTT
cdr3_aa: CASSLRQGVNTEAFF
j_call: TRBJ1-1
d_call: TRBD1
v_call: TRBV12-3/TRBV12-4
clone_size: many

cdr3_nt: TGTGCCACCAGTGAACGGACGTTCGGGGCCGGGGAGCTGTTTTTT
cdr3_aa: CATSERTFGAGELFF
j_call: TRBJ2-2
d_call: .
v_call: TRBV24-1
clone_size: many

cdr3_nt: TGTGCCAGCAGCTCCTTCAGGACTAGCGGGGGTTCCAACGAGCAGTACTTC
cdr3_aa: CASSSFRTSGGSNEQYF
j_call: TRBJ2-7
d_call: TRBD2
v_call: TRBV7-2
clone_size: .

cdr3_nt: TGTGCCAGCAGCTTATTGGATATGTGGCATCGAGAGACCCAGTACTTC
cdr3_aa: CASSLLDMWHRETQYF
j_call: TRBJ2-5
d_call: .
v_call: TRBV7-3
clone_size: many

cdr3_nt: TGCGCCAGCAGCTGGGACAGGGAGTACGAGCAGTACTTC
cdr3_aa: CASSWDREYEQYF
j_call: TRBJ2-7
d_call: TRBD1
v_call: TRBV5-1
clone_size: many

cdr3_nt: TGTGCCAGCAGCCAAGCCCCGTCAACTAGCGGGGGGGCGTACAATGAGCAGTTCTTC
cdr3_aa: CASSQAPSTSGGAYNEQFF
j_call: TRBJ2-1
d_call: TRBD2
v_call: TRBV3-1
clone_size: many

cdr3_nt: TGTGCCAGCACCCACCAGGACAGCTACAATGAGCAGTTCTTC
cdr3_aa: CASTHQDSYNEQFF
j_call: TRBJ2-1
d_call: .
v_call: TRBV28
clone_size: many

cdr3_nt: TGTGCCAGAAGCCCCAGGGAGGCGAACACCGGGGAGCTGTTTTTT
cdr3_aa: CARSPREANTGELFF
j_call: TRBJ2-2
d_call: .
v_call: TRBV5-3
clone_size: many

cdr3_nt: TGCAGTGCTAGACCATCGGGACTACATCAGCCCCAGCATTTT
cdr3_aa: CSARPSGLHQPQHF
j_call: TRBJ1-5
d_call: .
v_call: TRBV20-1
clone_size: many

cdr3_nt: TGCGCCAGCAGCTTGGAGCAGGGATTACGCTACGAGCAGTACTTC
cdr3_aa: CASSLEQGLRYEQYF
j_call: TRBJ2-7
d_call: .
v_call: TRBV5-1
clone_size: many